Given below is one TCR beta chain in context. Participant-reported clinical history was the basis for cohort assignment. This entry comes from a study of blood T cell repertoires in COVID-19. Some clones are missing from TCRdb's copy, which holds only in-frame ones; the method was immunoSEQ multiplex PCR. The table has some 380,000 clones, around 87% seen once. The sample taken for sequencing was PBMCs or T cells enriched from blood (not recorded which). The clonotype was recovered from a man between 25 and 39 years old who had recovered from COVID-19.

The CDR3 sequence is CASSPGGARRDGYTF. DNA of the CDR3: TGCGCCAGCAGCCCGGGGGGCGCCCGGCGGGATGGCTACACCTTC. V is TRBV5-1 and J is TRBJ1-2; tentatively, D is TRBD1 (6 bases). Per germline, CDR1 SGHRS and CDR2 YFSETQ. This CDR3 has 15 residues. V lost 4 bases, J lost 6 bases, and 19 bases lay in between.